The 14 T cell receptor beta chains presented below share a single source sample, sequenced in a study of blood T cell repertoires in COVID-19. Libraries were prepared by immunoSEQ multiplex PCR; TCRdb keeps only in-frame clonotypes and omits some of them. The data show approximately 25,000 clones, approximately 90% seen once. The sample consisted of peripheral blood. The receptors were gathered from a man between 65 and 80 years old with active COVID-19.

The chain carries TRBV19 and TRBJ2-1, with 13 bases identical to TRBD2. The V and J ends lost 6 bases and 5 bases, in that order; junction bases with no gene match: 4. In germline, CDR1 is LNHDA, CDR2 SQIVND (reference sequence). This CDR3 is 15 amino acids long. The CDR3 region has the DNA TGTGCCAGTAGCAAGGGACTAGCGGGGAACAATGAGCAGTTCTTC. It is translated as CASSKGLAGNNEQFF. Based on the CDR3 plus reference TRBV19 and TRBJ2-1, the full variable domain is DGGITQSPKYLFRKEGQNVTLSCEQNLNHDAMYWYRQDPGQGLRLIYYSQIVNDFQKGDIAEGYSVSREKKESFPLTVTSAQKNPTAFYLCASSKGLAGNNEQFFGPGTRLTVL.

In this sample, this clone turned up once. The chain combines TRBV28 with TRBJ2-4; 7 bases are a match to TRBD1. Germline assignment: CDR1 MDHEN and CDR2 SYDVKM. Unmatched junction bases numbered 5, after V lost 2 bases and J lost 4 bases. The CDR3 extends over 15 amino acids. In DNA, the CDR3 is TGTGCCAGCAGTTTAATAGGGGGCCCAAAAAACATTCAGTACTTC. Translated, it gives CASSLIGGPKNIQYF.

J is TRBJ2-1 and V is TRBV5-1; 10 positions agree with TRBD2. The ends lost 0 bases at V and 4 bases at J; junction bases unmatched: 4. The CDR3 loop spans 16 amino acids. Germline CDR1 reads SGHRS; CDR2 reads YFSETQ. The CDR3 nucleotides read TGCGCCAGCAGCTTGGCGCCTAGCGGGGGTTACAATGAGCAGTTCTTC. It yields the protein CASSLAPSGGYNEQFF.

This clone was counted once. The chain combines TRBV7-2 with TRBJ2-5; D perhaps matches TRBD1 (5 bases). CDR3 length: 17 amino acids. With 3 bases removed from V and 4 bases from J, the gap between germline ends came to 21 bases. Germline V gives CDR1 SGHTA, CDR2 FQGNSA. This CDR3 is CASSLGQPSILGETQYF. In DNA, the CDR3 is TGTGCCAGCAGCTTGGGGCAGCCTTCTATTCTGGGAGAGACCCAGTACTTC. Combining the CDR3 with reference TRBV7-2 and TRBJ2-5 gives the whole variable domain GAGVSQSPSNKVTEKGKDVELRCDPISGHTALYWYRQSLGQGLEFLIYFQGNSAPDKSGLPSDRFSAERTGGSVSTLTIQRTQQEDSAVYLCASSLGQPSILGETQYFGPGTRLLVL.

This clone was seen once. The chain recombines TRBV5-1 with TRBJ2-3, with 13 bases aligning to TRBD2. From germline, CDR1 is SGHRS and CDR2 YFSETQ. Trimming cost V 3 bases and J 5 bases; bases outside gene matches: 6. The CDR3 extends over 16 amino acids. The CDR3 sequence is CASSSQTSGGIDTQYF. CDR3 coding DNA: TGCGCCAGCAGCTCCCAGACTAGCGGGGGGATAGATACGCAGTATTTT.

This chain connects TRBV6-5 to TRBJ2-1; TRBD1 aligns across 10 bases. Germline-derived CDR1 and CDR2 are MNHEY and SVGAGI. The junction had 7 bases not matched to a gene; V was cut back by 8 bases and J by 6 bases. The CDR3 totals 14 residues. CDR3 coding DNA: TGTGCCAGCCGGACAGGGGGAAGGGCCAATGAGCAGTTCTTC. This codes for CASRTGGRANEQFF.

In DNA form, the CDR3 reads TGTGCCAGCAGGGCCGTACTAGTTGCGGGCTTGTACAATGAGCAGTTCTTC. The encoded protein is CASRAVLVAGLYNEQFF. The V and J genes are TRBV2 and TRBJ2-1; tentative D call: TRBD2 (5 bases). Germline values: CDR1 SNHLY, CDR2 FYNNEI. The CDR3 is made up of 17 amino acids. With 6 bases removed from V and 4 bases from J, the gap between germline ends came to 22 bases.

The chain has TRBV5-1 and TRBJ1-1; 7 bases are shared with TRBD1. The CDR3 contains 15 residues. V shed 4 bases and J 0 bases; nucleotides not matched to a gene: 6. The germline V gene encodes CDR1 SGHRS and CDR2 YFSETQ. The CDR3 DNA is TGCGCCAGCAGCAAGGGGGACAGTATGAACACTGAAGCTTTCTTT. It codes for CASSKGDSMNTEAFF.

This chain joins TRBV5-1 and TRBJ2-7; D not certain. Per the germline V gene, CDR1 is SGHRS and CDR2 is YFSETQ. V lost 4 bases, J lost 0 bases, and 11 bases lay in between. CDR3 size: 14 residues. The CDR3 bases are TGCGCCAGCAGCCTGGCCGCGAGCTCCTACGAGCAGTACTTC. As protein: CASSLAASSYEQYF. Together with reference TRBV5-1 and TRBJ2-7, the CDR3 gives the full variable domain: KAGVTQTPRYLIKTRGQQVTLSCSPISGHRSVSWYQQTPGQGLQFLFEYFSETQRNKGNFPGRFSGRQFSNSRSEMNVSTLELGDSALYLCASSLAASSYEQYFGPGTRLTVT.

The rearrangement uses TRBV4-2 and TRBJ2-1; D remains ambiguous. The ends were cut back, 0 bases at V and 1 base at J, with 10 bases in the middle. This CDR3 has 16 residues. Germline CDR1 and CDR2: LGHNA and YNFKEQ. The CDR3 region has the DNA TGTGCCAGCAGCCAAGATGGCAGGCCATCCTACAATGAGCAGTTCTTC. It is translated as CASSQDGRPSYNEQFF.

The chain is built from TRBV4-2 and TRBJ2-1; tentative D call: TRBD1 (5 bases). The CDR3 covers 16 residues. Looked up from germline, CDR1 is LGHNA and CDR2 is YNFKEQ. Between the trimmed V and J ends, which lost 0 bases and 0 bases, there was a span of 9 bases. The chain's CDR3 is CASSQDRAYSYNEQFF. For the CDR3, the DNA is TGTGCCAGCAGCCAAGACAGGGCCTACTCCTACAATGAGCAGTTCTTC.

The rearrangement links TRBV27 to TRBJ1-5; no firm D call. The CDR3 is 19 amino acids. The V end lost 6 bases, the J end lost 5 bases, and 29 bases lay between the germline ends. Germline CDR1 is MNHEY and CDR2 is SMNVEV (reference sequence). The CDR3 DNA sequence: TGTGCCAGCAGACGACTTTTAGGACTGTCGGGCAATAGGGATCAGCCCCAGCATTTT. Protein: CASRRLLGLSGNRDQPQHF.

V gene TRBV5-4 combines with J gene TRBJ2-2, with 11 bases matching TRBD2. This CDR3 is built from 16 residues. The V gene end was trimmed by 1 base and the J gene end by 4 bases; junction bases not matched to a gene: 3. In germline, CDR1 is SGHNT, CDR2 YYREEE (reference sequence). The DNA for the CDR3 is TGTGCCAGCAGCTTGAAAACTAGCGGGGGCACCGGGGAGCTGTTTTTT. It is translated as CASSLKTSGGTGELFF.

This clone was counted a few times. The chain joins TRBV24-1 to TRBJ2-7, with D possibly being TRBD2 (6 bases). In germline, CDR1 is KGHDR, CDR2 SFDVKD. CDR3 length: 14 residues. Trimming stripped 4 bases from V and 4 bases from J, with 13 bases between. In DNA form, the CDR3 reads TGTGCCACCAGTGACGCCCTCCGGGGGTACGAGCAGTACTTC. This sequence encodes CATSDALRGYEQYF.